Listed here are 28 T cell receptor beta chains from one sample, sequenced in a study of shared clonotypes between healthy human individuals. Sequencing used immunoSEQ multiplex PCR; TCRdb keeps in-frame clones, though not all of them. This repertoire shows about 2 million clones, 90% to 95% found once; its top ten account for 0.1% to 0.15%. Sequencing was done on a sample of naive CD4+ T cells sorted from blood. Stated subset: CD45RA+ positively selected. Receptors were obtained from a man younger than 35 in good health.

This chain uses TRBV6-1 with TRBJ2-7; no reliable D call. The ends were cut back, 0 bases at V and 7 bases at J, with 13 bases in the middle. Germline V gene data show CDR1 as MNHNS and CDR2 as SASEGT. The CDR3 has 14 residues. The CDR3 protein is CASSEARLLEEQYF. DNA of the CDR3: TGTGCCAGCAGTGAAGCGAGACTCCTGGAGGAGCAGTACTTC.

V and J are TRBV2 and TRBJ1-4, with D tentatively TRBD1 (5 bases). The CDR3 length is 15 residues. V shed 7 bases and J shed 0 bases, with 12 bases lying between them. Germline V gives CDR1 SNHLY, CDR2 FYNNEI. CDR3 amino acids: CASNRDPATNEKLFF. As DNA, the CDR3 is TGTGCCAGCAATAGGGACCCTGCAACTAATGAAAAACTGTTTTTT.

The chain couples TRBV5-1 to TRBJ2-3; possibly TRBD1 for D (6 bases). The V and J ends lost 4 bases and 2 bases respectively, with 20 bases between them. The germline CDR1 and CDR2 sequences are SGHRS and YFSETQ. This CDR3 spans 17 amino acids. The CDR3 coding sequence is TGCGCCAGCAGCGTGCTAGGAACGGACAGCTTCACAGATACGCAGTATTTT. It is translated as CASSVLGTDSFTDTQYF. Filled out from reference TRBV5-1 and TRBJ2-3, the complete variable domain reads KAGVTQTPRYLIKTRGQQVTLSCSPISGHRSVSWYQQTPGQGLQFLFEYFSETQRNKGNFPGRFSGRQFSNSRSEMNVSTLELGDSALYLCASSVLGTDSFTDTQYFGPGTRLTVL.

This clone was counted a few times. This sequence joins TRBV25-1 and TRBJ2-2, with TRBD2 matching 9 bases. This CDR3 region has 13 residues. Trimming cost V 6 bases and J 5 bases; bases outside gene matches: 1. The germline V gene encodes CDR1 MGHDK and CDR2 SYGVNS. In nucleotides, the CDR3 is TGTGCCAGCAGGCGGGAGGGAACCGGGGAGCTGTTTTTT. Its protein product is CASRREGTGELFF.

This clone was observed a single time. This chain joins TRBV11-2 and TRBJ2-1; TRBD2 matches at 15 bases. The V gene end was trimmed by 4 bases and the J gene end by 3 bases; junction bases not matched to a gene: 7. The length of the CDR3 is 18 residues. CDR1 SGHAT and CDR2 FQNNGV come from the germline V gene. The CDR3 spells CASSSGLAGGAIYNEQFF. As DNA, the CDR3 is TGTGCCAGCAGCTCGGGACTAGCGGGGGGAGCTATCTACAATGAGCAGTTCTTC.

This chain links TRBV5-1 with TRBJ2-3; 11 bases line up with TRBD2. There are 15 residues in the CDR3. In germline, CDR1 is SGHRS, CDR2 YFSETQ. The J segment lost 4 bases and the V segment lost 2 bases, leaving 3 bases of the junction unmatched. CDR3 sequence reads: CASSFSGGAADTQYF. The CDR3 DNA is TGCGCCAGCAGCTTTAGCGGGGGGGCAGCAGATACGCAGTATTTT.

The chain has TRBV28 and TRBJ2-2, with D possibly being TRBD1 (6 bases). Trimming pared 5 bases from V and 4 bases from J, leaving 14 bases between. Germline V gene lookup returns CDR1 MDHEN and CDR2 SYDVKM. This CDR3 comprises 15 residues. In DNA form, the CDR3 reads TGTGCCAGCAGTATAACAGGGTCCGCCACCGGGGAGCTGTTTTTT. Amino acids: CASSITGSATGELFF. Supplemented by reference TRBV28 and TRBJ2-2, the full variable domain reads DVKVTQSSRYLVKRTGEKVFLECVQDMDHENMFWYRQDPGLGLRLIYFSYDVKMKEKGDIPEGYSVSREKKERFSLILESASTNQTSMYLCASSITGSATGELFFGEGSRLTVL.

This chain links TRBV30 with TRBJ1-2; possibly TRBD1 for D (5 bases). The CDR3 spans 13 residues. Trimming pared 0 bases from V and 8 bases from J, leaving 13 bases between. Looked up from germline, CDR1 is GTSNPN and CDR2 is SVGIG (reference sequence). In DNA, the CDR3 is TGTGCCTGGAGTGTACGGGGAGGGGAAGGCTACACCTTC. Its translation is CAWSVRGGEGYTF. Filled out from reference TRBV30 and TRBJ1-2, the complete variable domain reads SQTIHQWPATLVQPVGSPLSLECTVEGTSNPNLYWYRQAAGRGLQLLFYSVGIGQISSEVPQNLSASRPQDRQFILSSKKLLLSDSGFYLCAWSVRGGEGYTFGSGTRLTVV.

This clone has only one observation. Other DNA sequences from this sample encode an identical CDR3 as well. V usage is TRBV2 and J usage is TRBJ2-7; D is unresolved. Germline assignment: CDR1 SNHLY and CDR2 FYNNEI. CDR3 length equals 11 residues. The V end lost 4 bases, the J end lost 4 bases, and 5 bases lay between the germline ends. Here the CDR3 DNA reads TGTGCCAGCAGTGTACTTTACGAGCAGTACTTC. The encoded protein is CASSVLYEQYF. Full variable domain (outside the CDR3, taken from reference TRBV2 and TRBJ2-7): EPEVTQTPSHQVTQMGQEVILRCVPISNHLYFYWYRQILGQKVEFLVSFYNNEISEKSEIFDDQFSVERPDGSNFTLKIRSTKLEDSAMYFCASSVLYEQYFGPGTRLTVT.

The gene calls are TRBV5-1 and TRBJ2-7, with D hard to call. With 4 bases removed from V and 7 bases from J, the gap between germline ends came to 18 bases. This CDR3 spans 14 amino acids. Germline assignment: CDR1 SGHRS and CDR2 YFSETQ. CDR3 loop: CASSLFKGIGEQYF. In DNA, the CDR3 is TGCGCCAGCAGCCTTTTTAAGGGTATTGGTGAGCAGTACTTC.

J is TRBJ2-2 and V is TRBV6-6; a possible D gene is TRBD1 (5 bases). CDR3 size: 15 residues. The V end was cut by 5 bases, the J end by 3 bases, with 13 bases between. Germline values: CDR1 MNHNY, CDR2 SVGAGI (reference sequence). The CDR3 protein is CASSPARAYTGELFF. The CDR3 DNA reads TGTGCCAGCAGTCCCGCCAGGGCATACACCGGGGAGCTGTTTTTT.

V usage is TRBV5-1 and J usage is TRBJ1-4, with unresolved D. V lost 0 bases, J lost 4 bases, and 10 bases lay in between. CDR1 SGHRS and CDR2 YFSETQ come from the germline V gene. CDR3 length: 15 residues. CDR3 DNA: TGCGCCAGCAGCTTGGCTGGCAGGTTTAATGAAAAACTGTTTTTT. This sequence encodes CASSLAGRFNEKLFF.

V and J are TRBV7-6 and TRBJ2-3; 7 bases are a match to TRBD2. Germline V CDR1 and CDR2: SGHVS, FNYEAQ. V shed 5 bases, J shed 2 bases, and the junction held 10 bases outside the gene matches. CDR3 size: 16 residues. CDR3 DNA: TGTGCCAGCAGCCTCTCCTTCGGGGGGTCCACAGATACGCAGTATTTT. As protein: CASSLSFGGSTDTQYF.

The chain combines TRBV2 with TRBJ2-1, with D possibly matching TRBD1 (6 bases). Germline CDR1 SNHLY, CDR2 FYNNEI. With 6 bases removed from V and 8 bases from J, the gap between germline ends came to 20 bases. The CDR3 covers 15 residues. The CDR3 sequence: CASSASQGRRDEQFF. The CDR3 DNA sequence: TGTGCCAGCAGCGCCTCCCAGGGGCGACGGGATGAGCAGTTCTTC.

The rearrangement links TRBV10-3 to TRBJ1-5, with D tentatively TRBD1 (5 bases). V lost 2 bases, J lost 9 bases, and 14 bases lay in between. The germline gives CDR1 ENHRY, CDR2 SYGVKD. The CDR3 runs 14 residues. The CDR3 reads CAISEGGARGPQHF. The CDR3 DNA reads TGTGCCATCAGTGAGGGAGGGGCCCGTGGGCCCCAGCATTTT.

The V call is TRBV2, the J call TRBJ1-2; 9 nucleotides agree with TRBD1. J lost 2 bases, V lost 6 bases, and 4 bases had no gene match. The CDR3 consists of 14 residues. From germline, CDR1 is SNHLY and CDR2 FYNNEI. The CDR3 region is CASRRDRGNYGYTF. CDR3 sequence (DNA): TGTGCCAGCAGACGAGACAGGGGGAACTATGGCTACACCTTC.

The J gene is TRBJ2-3, the V gene TRBV7-9; 9 bases agree with TRBD2. The germline V gene encodes CDR1 SEHNR and CDR2 FQNEAQ (reference sequence). The CDR3 extends over 17 amino acids. V gave up 5 bases and J gave up 5 bases; unmatched junction bases: 14. The CDR3 region has the DNA TGTGCCAGCAGCCCACTCGCCATAGCGGGAGCGGGAGATACGCAGTATTTT. It encodes CASSPLAIAGAGDTQYF. Full variable domain (missing parts from reference TRBV7-9 and TRBJ2-3): DTGVSQNPRHKITKRGQNVTFRCDPISEHNRLYWYRQTLGQGPEFLTYFQNEAQLEKSRLLSDRFSAERPKGSFSTLEIQRTEQGDSAMYLCASSPLAIAGAGDTQYFGPGTRLTVL.

Comments on this clone: Relative to the germline gene, one junction end is altered; a read error may explain this. This chain joins TRBV10-3 and TRBJ2-1, with no clear D. Germline values: CDR1 ENHRY, CDR2 SYGVKD. The CDR3 runs to 13 residues. The CDR3 bases are TGTGCCACCAGTGGCCGGGTGGGCAATGAGCAGTTCTTC. Its protein is CATSGRVGNEQFF.

As concerns this clone: Other nucleotide sequences in the sample specify the same CDR3. The rearrangement joins TRBV9 to TRBJ2-5, with 7 bases fitting TRBD1. V gave up 0 bases and J gave up 2 bases; unmatched junction bases: 1. This CDR3 comprises 14 residues. CDR1 SGDLS and CDR2 YYNGEE come from the germline V gene. The CDR3 sequence: CASSVGRGQETQYF. The CDR3 DNA reads TGTGCCAGCAGCGTAGGCAGGGGGCAAGAGACCCAGTACTTC.

This rearrangement joins TRBV2 to TRBJ2-1; 7 bases match TRBD2. Trimming removed 6 bases from V and 7 bases from J; junction bases left unmatched: 3. Germline CDR1 reads SNHLY; CDR2 reads FYNNEI. The CDR3 sequence is 12 residues long. This chain's CDR3 is CASRGGKNEQFF. In DNA form, the CDR3 reads TGTGCCAGCAGGGGGGGGAAGAATGAGCAGTTCTTC.

The chain uses TRBV19 and TRBJ1-2; 8 bases are shared with TRBD1. The CDR3 runs to 16 residues. Germline assignment: CDR1 LNHDA and CDR2 SQIVND (reference sequence). The junction had 11 bases not matched to a gene; V was cut back by 4 bases and J by 4 bases. The CDR3 DNA reads TGTGCCAGTAGTAGAATGCAGGGGGCGAGCCCCTATGGCTACACCTTC. Translating gives CASSRMQGASPYGYTF.

Here the CDR3 reads CASSYVDSPLHF. In nucleotides, the CDR3 is TGTGCCAGCAGCTACGTGGATTCACCCCTCCACTTT. The chain combines TRBV7-9 with TRBJ1-6; no firm D call. Trimming took off 4 bases at V and 8 bases at J, with 6 bases between the two ends. This CDR3 region has 12 residues. Germline values: CDR1 SEHNR, CDR2 FQNEAQ (reference sequence). Based on the CDR3 plus reference TRBV7-9 and TRBJ1-6, the full variable domain is DTGVSQNPRHKITKRGQNVTFRCDPISEHNRLYWYRQTLGQGPEFLTYFQNEAQLEKSRLLSDRFSAERPKGSFSTLEIQRTEQGDSAMYLCASSYVDSPLHFGNGTRLTVT.

Note on this clone: Other DNA variants within this sample encode the same CDR3. CDR3 nucleotides: TGCGCCAGCAGTGAGTCTAGCGGGAGGGGTTACGAGCAGTACTTC. Its translation is CASSESSGRGYEQYF. V is TRBV10-1 and J is TRBJ2-7; 11 bases are shared with TRBD2. The J segment lost 4 bases and the V segment lost 0 bases, leaving 2 bases of the junction unmatched. This CDR3 spans 15 amino acids. The germline V gene encodes CDR1 WNHNN and CDR2 SYGVQD (reference sequence).

The CDR3 sequence is CAISETGTDNSPLHF. DNA of the CDR3: TGTGCCATCAGTGAAACCGGGACAGATAATTCACCCCTCCACTTT. This chain joins TRBV10-3 and TRBJ1-6; 7 bases map to TRBD1. The trim removed 3 bases at V and 5 bases at J, leaving 4 bases unmatched. Looked up from germline, CDR1 is ENHRY and CDR2 is SYGVKD. This CDR3 comprises 15 residues.

The J gene is TRBJ1-3, the V gene TRBV30; D perhaps matches TRBD1 (5 bases). V was cut by 4 bases and J by 3 bases, with 13 bases left in between. From germline, CDR1 is GTSNPN and CDR2 SVGIG (reference sequence). This CDR3 has 14 amino acids. CDR3 protein: CAWTGRGSGNTIYF. The CDR3 region has the DNA TGTGCCTGGACCGGACGGGGGAGTGGAAACACCATATATTTT.

Comment on this clone: Different DNA sequences within this sample yield the same CDR3. The CDR3 spells CASSLGPLYNSPLHF. CDR3 sequence (DNA): TGTGCCAGCAGCTTGGGGCCGTTGTATAATTCACCCCTCCACTTT. The chain is built from TRBV5-5 and TRBJ1-6; no reliable D call. The CDR3 extends over 15 amino acids. V was cut by 0 bases and J by 4 bases, with 8 bases left in between. Germline CDR1 SGHKS, CDR2 YYEKEE (reference sequence).

Worth noting for this clone: This sample includes further DNA sequences coding for the same CDR3. The CDR3 is CASSPPLQETQYF. CDR3 coding DNA: TGTGCCAGCTCACCACCCCTCCAAGAGACCCAGTACTTC. The chain employs TRBV18 and TRBJ2-5; the D is unclear. CDR1 is KGHSH and CDR2 is LQKENI in the germline V gene. This CDR3 is 13 amino acids long. V was shortened by 0 bases and J by 1 base, with 3 bases between the two germline ends.

The chain joins TRBV10-2 to TRBJ1-2; D is perhaps TRBD1 (6 bases). The CDR3 extends over 16 amino acids. V was trimmed by 8 bases and J by 0 bases, leaving 19 bases between them. From germline, CDR1 is WSHSY and CDR2 SAAADI. The CDR3 is CASGGGLDRSNYGYTF. The CDR3 nucleotides read TGCGCCAGCGGCGGAGGTCTGGACAGATCTAACTATGGCTACACCTTC.